This T cell receptor (beta chain) appears in the sequencing data of a study of cytomegalovirus exposure and HLA in healthy donors. The PCR was carried out with 60 Vbeta primers and 13 Jbeta primers. Using immunoSEQ multiplex PCR, the repertoire was profiled, and TCRdb retains in-frame clones only, with some absent. The sample contains 150,000 or so clones, 70% of which appear only once. This clone was recorded once. Antigen specificity is unknown. Trimming took 6 bases from V and 5 from J; bases not matched to a gene: 6. The CDR3 is made up of 14 amino acids. The germline gives CDR1 SNHLY, CDR2 FYNNEI. Donors were ostensibly healthy at sampling, although undocumented immune exposures were probable. Findings and limits, study-wide: Rarity characterized most TCR sequences, yet some public TCRs appeared in many donors. Several of the most significant clusters appeared linked to common viral pathogens, based on a later analysis. A later analysis showed TCR association rates differing by HLA locus, peaking at DRB1 and lowest at HLA-C.

The clonotype was recovered from a woman in her sixties or seventies in good health and CMV-seropositive. The V and J genes are TRBV2 and TRBJ1-1, with TRBD1 matching over 10 bases. The source material was PBMCs. DNA for the CDR3: TGTGCCAGCAGGGGGGACAGGGGAGGAACTGAAGCTTTCTTT. This translates into CASRGDRGGTEAFF. The whole variable domain, remainder taken from reference TRBV2 and TRBJ1-1, is EPEVTQTPSHQVTQMGQEVILRCVPISNHLYFYWYRQILGQKVEFLVSFYNNEISEKSEIFDDQFSVERPDGSNFTLKIRSTKLEDSAMYFCASRGDRGGTEAFFGQGTRLTVV.